The T cell receptor beta chain described here comes from a study of cytomegalovirus exposure and HLA in healthy donors listed by TCRdb under 2017. Broadly, across the study: An earlier analysis of 587 of the donors reported over 250 Gb of sequence data and 95 million to 130 million unique TCR beta sequences obtained from about 179 million T cells. In a later genetic analysis, genome-wide SNP genotypes for about three fifths of the roughly 670 donors were used, and that subset was treated as a discovery cohort. Among about 360 genotyped donors of the cohort, an average of approximately 240,000 unique TCR beta nucleotide sequences were sequenced per donor, approximately 20% of them non-productive. Class I and class II HLA loci were covered by the typing at four-digit resolution. Every discovery cohort repertoire had been produced on one sequencing platform. The study aimed to test whether cataloging public T cell receptors could reveal signatures of past pathogen exposure. Rather than drawing on any new phenotypic data, the later analysis identified candidate immune exposures from TCR beta sequences and the way those sequences occurred across donors. An early release covering about 600 HLA-typed donors comprised 250 to 350 gigabases of sequencing data and around 85 million unique TCR sequences. Along with the approximately 700-subject first cohort, a separate validation cohort of some 130 different subjects was used. To predict cytomegalovirus infection status, the study combined high-throughput TCR immunosequencing, statistical association of individual TCRs with disease status, and machine learning. A handful of DR-DQ haplotypes were handled as single units for association and clustering because linkage in the cohort was strong. Of the 350 to 450 genotyped donors, approximately 82% fell in the genetic ancestry cluster associated with self-reported Caucasian donors. Donor age, sex, ethnicity and CMV serostatus were collected together with the repertoire data. An earlier analysis of nearly 600 of the donors applied high-throughput TCR beta sequencing to assess whether each TCR beta V gene segment acted as functional or pseudogenic. The study profiled the T cell repertoires of about 720 subjects by immunosequencing and related them to cytomegalovirus serostatus. Typing coverage differed by locus: A, B, C, DRB1 and DQB1 were typed in roughly 620-630 donors, DQA1 in around 500, DPA1 in around 610, and DPB1 in just under 490. In a later analysis, previously published TCR beta repertoires from 500 to 750 donors were re-analyzed and high-resolution HLA genotyping was added so that TCR occurrence patterns could be studied. Broader findings and caveats from the paper: Presence/absence analyses assumed roughly uniform sequencing depth across donors, an assumption that may not hold. A later analysis found that HLA-associated TCR beta chains were more clonally expanded and had lower generation probabilities than equally common non-associated chains. According to a later analysis, TCR association rates differed among HLA loci, with DRB1 alleles showing the most associated TCRs and HLA-C alleles showing the fewest. When HLA alleles, especially DR and DQ, strongly co-occurred, attributing TCR associations to individual alleles was difficult. In a later genetic analysis, a missense DCLRE1C variant was associated with V-gene and J-gene trimming of TCR beta chains, and the association was replicated in an independent cohort. A later analysis reported that several top co-occurrence clusters appeared linked to parvovirus B19, influenza, CMV and Epstein-Barr virus. Because some donors lacked HLA typing at each locus, the association tests relied only on the typed subset. Because counts were too low, about 18 rarely observed V segments, including chromosome 9 orphons, were left out of the earlier analysis of 587 of the donors. Correlated functional status among segregating V segments might reflect linkage disequilibrium, but an unknown experimental factor could not be ruled out. According to a later analysis, most CMV-associated TCR beta chains appeared to be HLA-restricted, and the HLA associations seemed to be driven largely by CMV exposure. Immune exposure information for the cohort was limited to CMV serostatus. Compared with the roughly 600-donor mean, donors in an Asian-associated ancestry cluster had fewer N-insertions in productive TCRs, according to a later genetic analysis. In the study, 150 to 200 TCR beta chains were listed as associated with cytomegalovirus. Cytomegalovirus status was reported to be diagnosed by the classifier with high specificity and sensitivity in both the original and validation cohorts. A further reported finding was that TCR beta sequences accurately predicted the HLA-A and HLA-B alleles for most subjects in the first cohort. It was suggested by the authors that the approach could potentially be generalized to other disease states and immunological phenotypes. Most TCR sequences were seen in very few donors, while some public TCRs were found in many individuals. An earlier analysis of roughly 570 of the donors showed that most TCR beta V segments appeared in productive rearrangements either about 87% or about 30% of the time, which broadly matched IMGT annotations. In vitro tests confirmed that a few of the cytomegalovirus-associated TCR beta chains recognize cytomegalovirus antigens. In this cohort, only TCR beta chains were sequenced, and detectable features were limited by the absence of alpha or paired-chain data. A later analysis associated around 16,000 TCR beta sequences with specific HLA alleles at a false discovery rate of 0.05. A cluster of highly shared sequence variants was judged likely to be a technical artifact of the sequencing pipeline.

The cohort was made up of roughly 670 healthy bone marrow donors. Cohort members were all nominally healthy when sampled, although unrecorded immune exposures were likely present. The donor was CMV seronegative and was included in the group of approximately 350 seronegative cohort members. Each donor provided a peripheral blood sample, and peripheral blood mononuclear cells were used for TCR beta sequencing. The Qiagen DNeasy Blood Extraction Kit was used to extract genomic DNA from the blood cell samples. Library preparation employed the immunoSEQ multiplex PCR assay. For the multiplex PCR, a mixture combining 60 forward primers for TCR Vbeta segments and 13 reverse primers for TCR Jbeta segments was used. The CDR3 region of rearranged TCR beta genes was amplified from genomic DNA by a multiplex PCR assay. On the Illumina HiSeq System, the amplified TCR beta libraries were sequenced as 87-base-pair reads. Under the source paper's analysis protocol: Across the 700 or so repertoires, a later analysis counted tens of millions of unique TCR beta chains, around 10 million of which were shared by at least two donors. Raw reads were error-corrected and collapsed into unique sequences with a nearest-neighbor algorithm that merged closely related sequences to remove PCR and sequencing errors. Alignment of CDR3 sequences to IMGT reference sequences was used to assign V, D and J gene segments. Each retained sequence needed at least a six-nucleotide match to both a V gene segment and a J gene segment. Rearrangements were classified as productive when the CDR3 lacked stop codons and remained in frame with V and J, and all other rearrangements were classified as non-productive. Following IMGT convention, CDR3 was defined as the stretch from the second conserved V-encoded cysteine up to the conserved J-encoded phenylalanine. In an earlier analysis of roughly 580 of the donors, sequences lacking an unambiguous match to a single V gene segment were excluded. An earlier analysis of almost 600 of the donors classified V segments as functional when productive rearrangements were above 56.7% and as segregating when the standard deviation between donors was above 5%. A statistical classification framework was built for diagnosing cytomegalovirus status from the catalog of TCR beta chain sequences. A later analysis assigned V and J genes by comparing TCR nucleotide sequences with IMGT/GENE-DB human TR gene sequences. In a later analysis, CDR3 sequences and most-parsimonious VDJ recombination scenarios were assigned using the TCRdist pipeline. In a later analysis, each TCR beta chain was defined by its CDR3 amino acid sequence together with its V-gene family, and reads lacking a unique V-gene family were excluded. As a way to deal with suspected cross-contamination and a sequencing artifact, a later analysis dropped hundreds of nucleotide sequences that were highly shared and had low generation probability. In a later analysis, a clonal expansion index for each public chain was calculated from normalized within-repertoire ranks of inferred template counts. In a later analysis, generation probabilities were computed with a VDJ recombination model fitted to out-of-frame rearrangements, and the resulting probabilities were checked against IGoR. In a later analysis, hypergeometric tests were used to score TCR-TCR, TCR-HLA and TCR-CMV co-occurrence, with a repertoire-size bias correction applied to TCR pairs. In a later analysis, false discovery rates were estimated by permuting HLA or CMV assignments 20 times. In a later analysis, co-occurring TCRs were grouped using DBSCAN, with TCRdist sequence similarity added in when clustering inside HLA-allele-positive subsets. Repertoires with fewer than 30,000 or more than 120,000 public chains, plus five repertoires with anomalous nucleotide sharing, were excluded from co-occurrence clustering. TCRdb took over this immuneACCESS table, retaining in-frame rearrangements with V and J assigned. Such tables are incomplete; in checked studies, under half of the missing clones stem from an unresolved V gene, and the remainder is unexplained. That table gives V, J and clone size, and the DNA gave D and trimming. A total of approximately 240,000 clones appear in this sample, around 88% of them only once. About 1% of the sample is in the top ten clones.

As for this clone: The clone's antigen remains unknown. Within one base of it there is no much larger clone, and no base qualities were kept.

The receptor's source is a woman under 30 in good health and CMV-seronegative. Input material: PBMCs.

The DNA reads as follows: TGTGCCAGCAGTAGCGGACTAGCGAGGCCCGGGGAGCTGTTTTTT. Translated, it reads CASSSGLARPGELFF. Recombination joined TRBV2 with TRBJ2-2; 9 central nucleotides agree with TRBD2. Ends trimmed: V by 5 bases, J by 6 bases; bases unmatched to a gene: 7. The CDR3, from cysteine to phenylalanine, totals 15 residues. Of all the DNA, just the CDR3 is kept, 45 bases in frame from base 1. CDR1 and CDR2 are read off the germline V gene as SNHLY and FYNNEI.